This entry lists 30 T cell receptor beta chains sequenced from one sample in a study of OX40 agonist ivuxolimab in advanced cancers. Clones were sequenced by immunoSEQ multiplex PCR, and TCRdb holds only the in-frame ones, with some missing. The sample lists tens of thousands of clones, about 90% occurring once. The sample consisted of CD4+ or CD8+ T cells sorted from blood, taken in a trial of the OX40 agonist ivuxolimab. The receptors were sampled from an adult with an advanced solid tumor such as melanoma, head and neck, liver or kidney cancer.

This clone has only a few counts. The sample holds other DNA sequences that translate to the same CDR3. V is TRBV6-1 and J is TRBJ1-1; 9 bases are a match to TRBD1. V lost 8 bases, J lost 10 bases, and 2 bases stayed unmatched. CDR1 is MNHNS and CDR2 is SASEGT in the germline V gene. CDR3 size: 10 residues. The CDR3 coding sequence is TGTGCCAGCCAGACAGGGGGAGCTTTCTTT. Translation gives CASQTGGAFF.

V usage is TRBV21-1 and J usage is TRBJ2-5. TRBV21-1 represents a pseudogene. The CDR3 loop spans 15 amino acids. CDR3 bases: TGTGCCAGCAGCAAAGGGGAAAGGCAGTCAGAGACCCAGTACTTC. Its protein is CASSKGERQSETQYF.

The genes are TRBV11-2 and TRBJ2-7, with 14 bases fitting TRBD2. This CDR3 is built from 16 residues. CDR1 is SGHAT, CDR2 FQNNGV, per germline. The ends lost 5 bases at V and 0 bases at J; junction bases unmatched: 3. The CDR3 DNA reads TGTGCCAGCAGCCCCGGGACTAGCGGGAGCTCCTACGAGCAGTACTTC. It yields the protein CASSPGTSGSSYEQYF. Variable domain in full (rest from reference TRBV11-2 and TRBJ2-7): EAGVAQSPRYKIIEKRQSVAFWCNPISGHATLYWYQQILGQGPKLLIQFQNNGVVDDSQLPKDRFSAERLKGVDSTLKIQPAKLEDSAVYLCASSPGTSGSSYEQYFGPGTRLTVT.

This chain links TRBV5-6 with TRBJ2-1, with D uncertain. This CDR3 is built from 14 residues. V shed 3 bases and J shed 6 bases, with 13 bases lying between them. CDR1 is SGHDT, CDR2 YYEEEE, per germline. The CDR3: CASSSKTRGNEQFF. The CDR3 bases are TGTGCCAGCAGCTCGAAAACCCGAGGCAATGAGCAGTTCTTC.

The CDR3 spells CASSQEFSPNEKLFF. CDR3 bases: TGTGCCAGCTCCCAAGAGTTCTCTCCTAATGAAAAACTGTTTTTT. The genes are TRBV27 and TRBJ1-4, with D unclear. The CDR3 covers 15 residues. Per the germline V gene, CDR1 is MNHEY and CDR2 is SMNVEV (reference sequence). The germline V and J ends were trimmed by 8 bases and 3 bases, with 16 bases remaining between them.

This chain uses TRBV21-1 with TRBJ1-5; TRBD1 is the table's D call and was not checked against the DNA. TRBV21-1 is given as a pseudogene. This CDR3 is 20 amino acids long. The CDR3 DNA follows: TGTGCCAGCAGCAAAGGCGGTAAGGACAGGGGGTTTTCTAGCAATCAGCCCCAGCATTTT. This encodes CASSKGGKDRGFSSNQPQHF.

The chain carries TRBV6-4 and TRBJ1-6; D gene unclear. CDR1 and CDR2 (germline): MRHNA, SNTAGT. V was pared by 0 bases and J by 10 bases, with 4 bases between. The CDR3 totals 12 residues. The CDR3 region is CASSDSGSPLHF. The CDR3 DNA sequence: TGTGCCAGCAGTGACTCGGGCTCACCCCTCCACTTT.

The chain combines TRBV2 with TRBJ1-4; a possible D gene is TRBD1 (6 bases). CDR3 size: 16 residues. Germline loops: CDR1 SNHLY, CDR2 FYNNEI. Trimming pared 6 bases from V and 0 bases from J, leaving 14 bases between. For the CDR3, the DNA is TGTGCCAGCAGACAGGGTTTCTTTGCAACTAATGAAAAACTGTTTTTT. The encoded protein is CASRQGFFATNEKLFF.

V gene TRBV28 combines with J gene TRBJ2-3; D remains ambiguous. Trimming stripped 1 base from V and 2 bases from J, with 7 bases between. The CDR3 extends over 14 amino acids. CDR1 is MDHEN, CDR2 SYDVKM, per germline. The CDR3 loop is CASSLSSVTDTQYF. The CDR3 DNA is TGTGCCAGCAGTTTATCGTCCGTCACAGATACGCAGTATTTT.

The chain's CDR3 is CASSVAGGSDTQYF. The CDR3 DNA sequence: TGTGCCAGCAGTGTAGCGGGAGGGTCGGATACGCAGTATTTT. This chain joins TRBV28 and TRBJ2-3, with 11 bases that match TRBD2. CDR3 length: 14 residues. The germline V gene encodes CDR1 MDHEN and CDR2 SYDVKM. V lost 5 bases, J lost 6 bases, and 4 bases stayed unmatched.

The chain couples TRBV11-3 to TRBJ2-5; 9 nucleotides match TRBD1. V lost 6 bases, J lost 6 bases, and 11 bases stayed unmatched. Germline V gives CDR1 SGHNT, CDR2 YENEEA. The CDR3 spans 15 residues. As DNA, the CDR3 is TGTGCCAGCAGACTATTCCGGGACAGGGTCAAGACCCAGTACTTC. Its translation: CASRLFRDRVKTQYF. Full variable domain (rest looked up from reference TRBV11-3 and TRBJ2-5): EAGVVQSPRYKIIEKKQPVAFWCNPISGHNTLYWYLQNLGQGPELLIRYENEEAVDDSQLPKDRFSAERLKGVDSTLKIQPAELGDSAVYLCASRLFRDRVKTQYFGPGTRLLVL.

The V and J genes are TRBV28 and TRBJ2-1; D might be TRBD2 (5 bases). Germline V lookup: CDR1 MDHEN, CDR2 SYDVKM. Trimming stripped 3 bases from V and 4 bases from J, with 10 bases between. The CDR3 is 14 residues long. For the CDR3, the DNA is TGTGCCAGCAGTTTTGTAGCGAGATACAATGAGCAGTTCTTC. It codes for CASSFVARYNEQFF. Filled out from reference TRBV28 and TRBJ2-1, the complete variable domain reads DVKVTQSSRYLVKRTGEKVFLECVQDMDHENMFWYRQDPGLGLRLIYFSYDVKMKEKGDIPEGYSVSREKKERFSLILESASTNQTSMYLCASSFVARYNEQFFGPGTRLTVL.

The chain combines TRBV30 with TRBJ1-2, with 8 bases aligning to TRBD1. The CDR3 is 13 residues long. The germline CDR1 and CDR2 sequences are GTSNPN and SVGIG (reference sequence). Losses at the gene ends were 4 bases for V and 3 bases for J; bases not matched to a gene: 4. Here the CDR3 reads CAWTTGVDYGYTF. Here the CDR3 DNA reads TGTGCCTGGACGACAGGGGTTGACTATGGCTACACCTTC.

The chain couples TRBV27 to TRBJ2-4; 7 nucleotides match TRBD2. Germline V gene sequence: CDR1 MNHEY, CDR2 SMNVEV (reference sequence). V dropped 5 bases and J dropped 0; count of bases not matched to a gene: 22. This CDR3 region has 21 residues. CDR3 residues: CASSRVGPGLWLYLAKNIQYF. The CDR3 nucleotides are TGTGCCAGCAGTCGGGTAGGACCGGGACTATGGCTCTATTTAGCCAAAAACATTCAGTACTTC.

This clone has a single count. The rearrangement uses TRBV2 and TRBJ1-4; unclear D gene. The CDR3 has 15 residues. Trimming removed 4 bases at V and 7 bases at J, with 16 bases between. Germline assignment: CDR1 SNHLY and CDR2 FYNNEI. In nucleotides, the CDR3 is TGTGCCAGCAGTGCTGGGCTCTCTACGGTTGAAAAACTGTTTTTT. Translated: CASSAGLSTVEKLFF.

The rearrangement joins TRBV27 to TRBJ2-1, with 7 nucleotides matching TRBD2. This CDR3 is built from 17 residues. CDR1 and CDR2 from the germline V gene are MNHEY and SMNVEV (reference sequence). With V trimmed by 4 bases and J by 4 bases, 13 bases remained unmatched. CDR3 bases: TGTGCCAGCAGTTCACCTGCCTCGCGGGAGATTTACAATGAGCAGTTCTTC. Translation gives CASSSPASREIYNEQFF.

The chain recombines TRBV7-9 with TRBJ2-7; 7 bases align to TRBD1. The CDR3 runs 14 residues. In germline, CDR1 is SEHNR, CDR2 FQNEAQ (reference sequence). Trimming at V came to 4 bases and at J to 4 bases, leaving 7 bases not matched to a gene. CDR3 sequence reads: CASSYRDRPYEQYF. DNA for the CDR3: TGTGCCAGCAGCTACCGGGACAGACCTTACGAGCAGTACTTC.

This clone was picked up one time. The genes are TRBV4-3 and TRBJ2-3, with D possibly TRBD1 on 6 matching bases. Germline V CDR1 and CDR2: LGHNA, YSLEER. V was pared by 3 bases and J by 0 bases, with 16 bases between. The CDR3 extends over 17 amino acids. The CDR3 coding sequence is TGCGCCAGCAGCCAGGACGAGACAGGCTCTAGCACAGATACGCAGTATTTT. Its protein is CASSQDETGSSTDTQYF.

The chain employs TRBV28 and TRBJ1-2; 8 bases line up with TRBD1. The CDR3 consists of 15 residues. Trimming removed 5 bases from V and 4 bases from J; junction bases left unmatched: 9. Per the germline V gene, CDR1 is MDHEN and CDR2 is SYDVKM. The CDR3 DNA sequence: TGTGCCAGCAGTACCCCCCGGGACAGGACCTATGGCTACACCTTC. It yields the protein CASSTPRDRTYGYTF.

The chain recombines TRBV5-4 with TRBJ2-7; D gene unclear. The ends were cut back, 2 bases at V and 1 base at J, with 13 bases in the middle. The CDR3 loop spans 15 amino acids. CDR1 is SGHNT, CDR2 YYREEE, per germline (reference sequence). The CDR3 DNA is TGTGCCAGCAGCTTTTGGGGTCTGGGGTCCTACGAGCAGTACTTC. Its translation: CASSFWGLGSYEQYF. Combining the CDR3 with reference TRBV5-4 and TRBJ2-7 gives the whole variable domain ETGVTQSPTHLIKTRGQQVTLRCSSQSGHNTVSWYQQALGQGPQFIFQYYREEENGRGNFPPRFSGLQFPNYSSELNVNALELDDSALYLCASSFWGLGSYEQYFGPGTRLTVT.

The chain recombines TRBV13 with TRBJ1-5; the D is unclear. Germline V lookup: CDR1 PRHDT, CDR2 FYEKMQ (reference sequence). Trimming cost V 4 bases and J 0 bases, with 13 bases left between them. This CDR3 spans 16 amino acids. CDR3 DNA: TGTGCCAGCAGCTCTTCGGAGGGCGATAGCAATCAGCCCCAGCATTTT. It is translated as CASSSSEGDSNQPQHF.

The chain combines TRBV7-2 with TRBJ2-1; D unresolved. This CDR3 has 11 residues. Trimming took off 7 bases at V and 9 bases at J, with 10 bases between the two ends. CDR1 SGHTA and CDR2 FQGNSA come from the germline V gene. In nucleotides, the CDR3 is TGTGCCAGCACCCAATGGGGTGAGCAGTTCTTC. Translating it yields CASTQWGEQFF.

This chain joins TRBV28 and TRBJ2-4, with 8 nucleotides matching TRBD1. The CDR3 runs to 16 residues. V shed 2 bases and J 7 bases; nucleotides not matched to a gene: 10. Germline CDR1 reads MDHEN; CDR2 reads SYDVKM. CDR3 residues: CASSLRDRGLVNIQYF. The CDR3, as DNA: TGTGCCAGCAGTTTACGCGACAGGGGACTTGTGAACATTCAGTACTTC.

The chain joins TRBV10-3 to TRBJ2-7; D is uncertain. This CDR3 is built from 15 residues. The germline CDR1 and CDR2 sequences are ENHRY and SYGVKD. Trimming shortened V by 0 bases and J by 4 bases, and 13 bases separated the two germline ends. The CDR3 coding sequence is TGTGCCATCAGTGAGTCTGGTACCTTGAGGTACGAGCAGTACTTC. This sequence encodes CAISESGTLRYEQYF.

The CDR3: CASSVGRGVKNIQYF. The CDR3 DNA follows: TGTGCCAGCAGTGTCGGCAGGGGAGTAAAAAACATTCAGTACTTC. The chain combines TRBV25-1 with TRBJ2-4; TRBD1 is a possible D gene (6 bases). V dropped 4 bases and J dropped 4 bases, with 14 bases sitting between them. The CDR3 sequence is 15 residues long. In germline, CDR1 is MGHDK, CDR2 SYGVNS.

For this clone: Other DNA sequences from this sample encode an identical CDR3 as well. This chain uses TRBV28 with TRBJ2-1; D not resolved. The germline V and J ends were trimmed by 6 bases and 4 bases, with 4 bases remaining between them. The germline CDR1 and CDR2 sequences are MDHEN and SYDVKM. The CDR3 is made up of 11 amino acids. The CDR3 here is CASRRYNEQFF. Here the CDR3 DNA reads TGTGCCAGCAGGAGATACAATGAGCAGTTCTTC. Full variable domain (missing parts from reference TRBV28 and TRBJ2-1): DVKVTQSSRYLVKRTGEKVFLECVQDMDHENMFWYRQDPGLGLRLIYFSYDVKMKEKGDIPEGYSVSREKKERFSLILESASTNQTSMYLCASRRYNEQFFGPGTRLTVL.

The genes are TRBV6-1 and TRBJ2-7; D call uncertain. V lost 2 bases, J lost 4 bases, and 6 bases lay in between. Germline values: CDR1 MNHNS, CDR2 SASEGT. This CDR3 has 12 amino acids. The CDR3 DNA is TGTGCCAGCAGTGAACTTGGGTACGAGCAGTACTTC. This translates into CASSELGYEQYF.

This clone was seen a handful of times. CDR3 in amino acids: CASSNLLGELFF. Written as DNA, the CDR3 is TGTGCCAGCAGTAATTTACTCGGGGAGCTGTTTTTT. J is TRBJ2-2 and V is TRBV6-5; the D is unclear. The CDR3 totals 12 residues. Trimming stripped 5 bases from V and 7 bases from J, with 8 bases between. Looked up from germline, CDR1 is MNHEY and CDR2 is SVGAGI.

The V call is TRBV7-8, the J call TRBJ2-7, with 9 bases fitting TRBD2. Trimming took 1 base from V and 2 from J; bases not matched to a gene: 12. The CDR3 runs to 18 residues. The germline V gene encodes CDR1 SGHVS and CDR2 FQNEAQ. CDR3 residues: CASSLGGSGRGYAYEQYF. The CDR3 region has the DNA TGTGCCAGCAGCTTAGGGGGTAGCGGGAGAGGATATGCCTACGAGCAGTACTTC.

This clone was seen just once. This sequence joins TRBV28 and TRBJ2-1, with TRBD1 identical over 11 bases. Germline V gene lookup returns CDR1 MDHEN and CDR2 SYDVKM. V shed 10 bases and J 7 bases; nucleotides not matched to a gene: 6. The CDR3 loop spans 13 amino acids. This chain's CDR3 is CATRDRGSNEQFF. The DNA for the CDR3 is TGTGCCACCCGGGACAGGGGGTCAAATGAGCAGTTCTTC. Filled out from reference TRBV28 and TRBJ2-1, the complete variable domain reads DVKVTQSSRYLVKRTGEKVFLECVQDMDHENMFWYRQDPGLGLRLIYFSYDVKMKEKGDIPEGYSVSREKKERFSLILESASTNQTSMYLCATRDRGSNEQFFGPGTRLTVL.